This TCR beta chain was recovered during a study of CD8 T cells in ankylosing spondylitis. Researchers built TCR beta libraries using quantitative 5'-RACE with molecular barcodes. MiXCR was run by TCRdb on the 5' RACE reads, yielding one entry per CDR3 protein. The sample holds a few hundred thousand distinct CDR3 sequences, roughly 8% seen once. Findings and caveats of the study: Within peripheral blood, clones linked to disease were CD8+ and relatively rare. Matched synovial fluid from ankylosing spondylitis patients was reported to be enriched for disease-linked clones. A TCR beta motif of under ten highly homologous variants appeared characteristic of ankylosing spondylitis blood. In reactive arthritis synovial fluid and blood, some motif variants had been reported before.

This clonotype was detected many times. Its specificity is not known. The clonotype comes from a male donor with ankylosing spondylitis. Material: blood, either unsorted or a sorted T cell fraction (not recorded which).

CDR3 protein: CASKSWYEEAFF. In DNA, the CDR3 is TGTGCCAGCAAAAGTTGGTATGAAGAAGCTTTCTTT. The chain links TRBV6-5 to TRBJ1-1, with no clear D. CDR1 is MNHEY, CDR2 SVGAGI, per germline. The germline V and J ends were trimmed by 7 bases and 8 bases, with 14 bases remaining between them. The length of the CDR3 is 12 residues.